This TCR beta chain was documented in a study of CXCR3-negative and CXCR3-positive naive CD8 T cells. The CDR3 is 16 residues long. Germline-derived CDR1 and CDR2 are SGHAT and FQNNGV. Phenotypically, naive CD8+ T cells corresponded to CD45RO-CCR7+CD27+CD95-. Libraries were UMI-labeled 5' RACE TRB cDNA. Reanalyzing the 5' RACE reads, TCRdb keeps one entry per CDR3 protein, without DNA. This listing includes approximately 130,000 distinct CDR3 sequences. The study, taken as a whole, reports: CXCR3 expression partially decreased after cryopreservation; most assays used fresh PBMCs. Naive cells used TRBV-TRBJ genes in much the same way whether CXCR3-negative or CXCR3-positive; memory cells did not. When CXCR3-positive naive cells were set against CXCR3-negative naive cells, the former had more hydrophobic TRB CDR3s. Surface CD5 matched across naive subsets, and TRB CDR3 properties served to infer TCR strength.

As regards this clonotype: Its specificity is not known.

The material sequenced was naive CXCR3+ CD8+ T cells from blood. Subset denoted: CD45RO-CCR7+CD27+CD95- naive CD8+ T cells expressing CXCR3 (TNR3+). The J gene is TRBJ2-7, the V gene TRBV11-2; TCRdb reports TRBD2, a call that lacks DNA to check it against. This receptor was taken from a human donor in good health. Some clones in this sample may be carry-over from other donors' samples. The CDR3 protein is CASSLAAGLGAYEQYF.